This T cell receptor beta chain was observed in a study of shared clonotypes between healthy human individuals. Study-wide points: Sequencing depth was predicted to influence how clonotypes are shared among donors. Large depth notwithstanding, sorted-subset sequencing proved incomplete by rarefaction.

As regards this clone: Its antigen remains unidentified.

At the deep level, the assay was run. Profiling relied on immunoSEQ multiplex PCR, and the TCRdb table lists in-frame clones only, not all of them. The sample yields approximately 2,000,000 clones, about 90% seen once. Sequenced material: naive CD4+ T cells from PBMCs. Described subset: CD45RA+ positively selected. The receptor's source is a young man in good health. Some clones in this sample may be carry-over from other donors' samples.

The CDR3 protein is CASSDNRAYNSGNTIYF. CDR3 bases: TGTGCCAGCAGCGATAACAGGGCTTACAACTCTGGAAACACCATATATTTT. J is TRBJ1-3 and V is TRBV7-9; D is perhaps TRBD1 (6 bases). CDR3 length equals 17 residues. CDR1 and CDR2 (germline): SEHNR, FQNEAQ (reference sequence). V lost 5 bases, J lost 0 bases, and 17 bases lay in between.